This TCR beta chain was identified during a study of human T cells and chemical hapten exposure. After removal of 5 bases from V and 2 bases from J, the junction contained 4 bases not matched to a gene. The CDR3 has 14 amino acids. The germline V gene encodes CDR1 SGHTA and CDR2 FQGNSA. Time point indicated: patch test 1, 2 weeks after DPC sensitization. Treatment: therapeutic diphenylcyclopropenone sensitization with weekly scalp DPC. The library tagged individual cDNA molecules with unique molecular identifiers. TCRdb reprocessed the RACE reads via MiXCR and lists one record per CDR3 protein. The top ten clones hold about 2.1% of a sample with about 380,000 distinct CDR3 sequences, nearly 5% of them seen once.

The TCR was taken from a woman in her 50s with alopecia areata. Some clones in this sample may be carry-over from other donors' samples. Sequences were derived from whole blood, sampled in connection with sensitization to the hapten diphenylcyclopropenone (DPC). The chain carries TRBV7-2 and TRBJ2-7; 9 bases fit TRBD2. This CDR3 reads CASSPRGGPYEQYF. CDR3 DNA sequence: TGTGCCAGCAGCCCGCGGGGGGGCCCCTACGAGCAGTACTTC.